This T cell receptor beta chain originates from a study of spatial heterogeneity in lung cancer (dated by TCRdb to the late 2010s). About the investigation overall: Samples were obtained from roughly 72 patients with early-stage, untreated non-small cell lung cancer from the lung TRACERx cohort. Follow-up PBMC samples were sequenced whenever available, with a median time to follow-up of 2 to 3 years after resection. Beta-chain transcripts were consistently detected in greater numbers than alpha-chain transcripts, which likely reflects a higher abundance of beta-chain transcripts. In the raw uncorrected reads, each unique combination of TCR and UMI appeared on average more than ten times. The study quantitatively compared TCR alpha and beta repertoires across multiple tumor regions, matched nontumor lung and blood in non-small cell lung cancer. Nonsynonymous mutation counts, determined by whole-exome sequencing of tumor tissue, were related to features of the TCR repertoire. At surgery, hundreds of tumor regions, approximately 64 matched nontumor lung samples and 45 to 60 PBMC samples were TCR-sequenced for both alpha and beta chains.

This clonotype was seen a single time. Its antigen is not yet known. Base-call qualities are not available, and no considerably larger clone is one nucleotide away. Single-read evidence is weak. The time point label on this specimen signifies: blood at routine non-recurrence follow-up after resection. Whole RNA extracted from tumor and nontumor lung tissue, or from cryopreserved PBMC samples, was used for TCR sequencing without cell sorting. Only patients for whom sufficient RNA was available from at least two tumor regions were selected for TCR sequencing. Broad study findings and their caveats: Ubiquitous expanded tumor TCRs were found in blood more often at tumor resection than at routine follow-up. Additional single-cell paired TCR alpha and beta sequencing was considered necessary to confirm, at a functional level, the hypothesis that regional TCRs recognize regional mutations. Only roughly 15 patients were included in the comparisons of baseline and follow-up blood repertoires.

Spanning cysteine to phenylalanine, the CDR3 consists of 13 amino acids. The kept DNA is CDR3 alone, 39 bases in frame from the first base. Trimming costs V 8 bases and J 4 bases, and their ends lie 14 bases apart. Reading the germline V gene (reference sequence) gives CDR1 MNHEY and CDR2 SMNVEV. The method was 5' RACE. Instrument on record: NextSeq 500. In the TCR library protocol, a unique molecular identifier was attached to each TCR cDNA molecule so that PCR and sequencing errors could be corrected. Per the authors' processing: TCR identification, UMI-based error correction and CDR3 extraction were performed with Decombinator tools. TCRs above a frequency of 2 per 1,000, corresponding to the top 1% of the tumor frequency distribution, were defined as expanded. Renyi diversity was calculated using the R vegan package after each repertoire was subsampled 100 times to 5,000 TCRs. CDR3 similarity networks were built from amino acid triplet string-kernel similarity, connecting CDR3s with pairwise similarity above 0.82. TCRdb passed the public sequencing reads through fastp at Q25 and MiXCR, retaining productive beta sequences. Every CDR3 protein is listed once, alongside the most common genes and DNA of its rows. These V and J calls originate from TCRdb's pipeline instead of the authors' own analysis. The sample has around 45,000 distinct CDR3 sequences on record, 22% of them singletons. The top ten clonotypes cover about 7.2% of the sample.

The clonotype originates from a female donor with early-stage non-small cell lung cancer. Rearrangement joined TRBV27 to TRBJ1-1; TRBD1 is possibly the D segment (5 matching bases). Sequences were derived from PBMCs, sampled at follow-up. The DNA reads TGTGCCAGCTACATTGGGGGGGGCACTGAAGCTTTCTTT. Translated, it gives CASYIGGGTEAFF.